Included here is one T cell receptor (beta chain) sequence, with context. Sequencing used immunoSEQ multiplex PCR; TCRdb keeps in-frame clones, though not all of them. The profile shows 150,000 to 200,000 clones, around nine tenths of them singletons. These data are taken from a study of blood T cell repertoires in COVID-19. The CDR3 covers 12 residues. V lost 2 bases and J lost 5, with 6 bases in between. Germline values: CDR1 SGHRS, CDR2 YFSETQ. The chain joins TRBV5-1 to TRBJ2-3; D is unresolved. The TCR sequence derives from a human donor in a cohort sampled during active COVID-19. Sequences were obtained from peripheral blood. The CDR3 DNA reads as TGCGCCAGCAGCTTCGAGAGAGATACGCAGTATTTT. This encodes CASSFERDTQYF.